This T cell receptor beta chain derives from a study of cytomegalovirus exposure and HLA in healthy donors. Study-level findings and limits: Specificity for CMV antigens was confirmed in vitro for three of the CMV-associated chains. The classifier, whose performance was assessed in both the original and validation cohorts, reportedly diagnosed cytomegalovirus status with high specificity and sensitivity.

The donors were part of the validation cohort, which consisted of under 150 subjects and was separate from the first cohort of under 850 subjects. The CDR3 covers 15 residues. Germline V gene lookup returns CDR1 SGHTA and CDR2 FQGNSA. The junction had 8 bases not matched to a gene; V was cut back by 6 bases and J by 5 bases. Data came from immunoSEQ multiplex PCR; TCRdb stores just in-frame clones and leaves some out. The sample yields 56,000 or so clones, 93% seen once. In the case of this clone: Its cognate antigen is unknown.

This chain links TRBV7-2 with TRBJ2-1, with TRBD2 identical over 9 bases. Sequenced sample: PBMCs. This receptor was obtained from a young woman in good health and CMV-seropositive. CDR3 DNA: TGTGCCAGCAGGGGTGTGGCGGGGGGGAACAATGAGCAGTTCTTC. Translation: CASRGVAGGNNEQFF.